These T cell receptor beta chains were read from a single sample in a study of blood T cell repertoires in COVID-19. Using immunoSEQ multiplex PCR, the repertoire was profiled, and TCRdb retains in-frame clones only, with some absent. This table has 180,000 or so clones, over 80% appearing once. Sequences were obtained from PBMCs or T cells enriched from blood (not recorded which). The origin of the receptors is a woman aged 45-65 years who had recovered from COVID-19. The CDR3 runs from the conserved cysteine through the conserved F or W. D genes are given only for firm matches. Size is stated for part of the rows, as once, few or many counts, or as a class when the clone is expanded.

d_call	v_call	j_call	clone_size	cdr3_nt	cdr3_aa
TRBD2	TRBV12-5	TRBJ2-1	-	TGTGCTAGTGGGTTAGCGGGAGTCGGCGAGCAGTTCTTC	CASGLAGVGEQFF
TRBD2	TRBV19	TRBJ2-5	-	TGTGCCAGTAGCCGAGGGGGGCTAGCGGGCGACCAAGAGACCCAGTACTTC	CASSRGGLAGDQETQYF
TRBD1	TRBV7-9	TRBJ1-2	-	TGTGCCAGCAGCCATGCAGACAGGGGCCGTGGAAGCTACACCTTC	CASSHADRGRGSYTF
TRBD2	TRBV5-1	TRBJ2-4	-	TGCGCCAGCAGCTCACTAGCGGGGGGGAGTTCTGGAAACATTCAGTACTTC	CASSSLAGGSSGNIQYF
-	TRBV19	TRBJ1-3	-	TGTGCCAGTAGTGTGGACACCTCTGGAAACACCATATATTTT	CASSVDTSGNTIYF
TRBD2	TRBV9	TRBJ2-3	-	TGTGCCAGCAGCAAAGGGACTAGCGGGAGTATGGATACGCAGTATTTT	CASSKGTSGSMDTQYF
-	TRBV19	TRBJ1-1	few	TGTGCCAGTAGTATTGTCGTGAACACTGAAGCTTTCTTT	CASSIVVNTEAFF
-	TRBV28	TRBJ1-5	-	TGTGCCACCGTGGGACCCCCGGGGGGCAATCAGCCCCAGCATTTT	CATVGPPGGNQPQHF
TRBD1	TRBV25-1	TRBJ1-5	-	TGTGCCAGCAGTAACAGGGGAATCAATCAGCCCCAGCATTTT	CASSNRGINQPQHF
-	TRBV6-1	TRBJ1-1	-	TGTGCCAGCAGTGAGGGGGGGAACACTGAAGCTTTCTTT	CASSEGGNTEAFF
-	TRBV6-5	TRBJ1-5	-	TGTGCCAGCAAGGGGGATCGTAGCAATCAGCCCCAGCATTTT	CASKGDRSNQPQHF
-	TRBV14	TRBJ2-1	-	TGTGCCAGCCCTGTGACTTCGAACAATGAGCAGTTCTTC	CASPVTSNNEQFF
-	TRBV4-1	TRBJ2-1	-	TGCGCCAGCAGCCAACCGAGCTCCTACAATGAGCAGTTCTTC	CASSQPSSYNEQFF
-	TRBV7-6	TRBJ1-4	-	TGTGCCAGCAGCTTACAGGGAACTAATGAAAAACTGTTTTTT	CASSLQGTNEKLFF